These 25 T cell receptor beta chains were sequenced from one sample in a study of beta chain features in type 1 diabetes. Reverse transcribing all isolated RNA meant expressed TCRB transcripts were sequenced. Assay used: immunoSEQ multiplex PCR; TCRdb lists only in-frame clones, some missing. The sample consists of 140,000 to 150,000 clones, under 60% of them appearing once. The sequencing sample was made of Tregs from blood. The receptors shown here come from a man aged 18-30 years in good health.

A few counts support this clone. The rearrangement uses TRBV6-1 and TRBJ2-7, with TRBD1 matching 7 bases. Germline CDR1 and CDR2: MNHNS and SASEGT. The CDR3 runs 15 residues. With 4 bases clipped from V and 2 bases from J, the junction kept 8 bases outside the gene matches. DNA of the CDR3: TGTGCCAGCAGTGTTACCCCCGGGACAGCCTACGAGCAGTACTTC. It specifies CASSVTPGTAYEQYF.

The chain combines TRBV30 with TRBJ1-2; D might be TRBD1 (6 bases). The V end was cut by 5 bases, the J end by 8 bases, with 15 bases between. The germline V gene encodes CDR1 GTSNPN and CDR2 SVGIG (reference sequence). This CDR3 comprises 12 residues. In DNA form, the CDR3 reads TGTGCCTGGCACAGGGACATAAGAGGCTACACCTTC. This sequence encodes CAWHRDIRGYTF.

This clone is a singleton in its sample. J is TRBJ2-3 and V is TRBV7-8; TRBD1 matches at 9 bases. This CDR3 region has 17 residues. Germline-derived CDR1 and CDR2 are SGHVS and FQNEAQ. The junction had 13 bases not matched to a gene; V was cut back by 5 bases and J by 4 bases. Here the CDR3 DNA reads TGTGCCAGCAGCGTACAGCGGGACAGGGTTCTCGCAGATACGCAGTATTTT. Translating it yields CASSVQRDRVLADTQYF. Complete variable domain (other parts from reference TRBV7-8 and TRBJ2-3): GAGVSQSPRYKVAKRGQDVALRCDPISGHVSLFWYQQALGQGPEFLTYFQNEAQLDKSGLPSDRFFAERPEGSVSTLKIQRTQQEDSAVYLCASSVQRDRVLADTQYFGPGTRLTVL.

CDR3 in DNA: TGTGCCAGCAGCCACAGGGACTACAATGAGCAGTTCTTC. It yields the protein CASSHRDYNEQFF. The chain has TRBV5-6 and TRBJ2-1; tentatively, D is TRBD1 (6 bases). The CDR3 is 13 residues long. Trimming removed 4 bases at V and 3 bases at J, with 8 bases between. Germline CDR1 is SGHDT and CDR2 is YYEEEE.

The CDR3 loop reads CASSLVDRYNEQFF. The CDR3 DNA reads as TGTGCCAGCAGCTTGGTGGACAGGTACAATGAGCAGTTCTTC. V usage is TRBV5-4 and J usage is TRBJ2-1, with 7 bases fitting TRBD1. CDR3 length: 14 residues. The V gene's germline CDR1 is SGHNT and CDR2 YYREEE (reference sequence). J lost 4 bases, V lost 0 bases, and 1 base had no gene match.

The chain joins TRBV19 to TRBJ2-5; D uncertain. Deletions cut 1 base from V and 4 bases from J, with 4 bases between. The germline gives CDR1 LNHDA, CDR2 SQIVND (reference sequence). This CDR3 spans 12 amino acids. The CDR3 nucleotides read TGTGCCAGTAGTATAGCGGGAGAGACCCAGTACTTC. Translated, it gives CASSIAGETQYF.

This clone was seen only a few times. The chain combines TRBV7-9 with TRBJ2-4, with TRBD2 matching 11 bases. Germline trimming cut 7 bases from V and 8 bases from J; bases unmatched to any gene: 7. CDR1 and CDR2 from the germline V gene are SEHNR and FQNEAQ (reference sequence). The CDR3 totals 14 residues. CDR3: CASTISGGADIQYF. DNA of the CDR3: TGTGCCAGCACCATTAGCGGGGGGGCTGACATTCAGTACTTC.

The chain recombines TRBV5-1 with TRBJ2-7; D unclear. The CDR3 has 12 amino acids. CDR1 is SGHRS, CDR2 YFSETQ, per germline. V lost 0 bases, J lost 11 bases, and 12 bases lay in between. This chain's CDR3 is CASSLARGPKYF. For the CDR3, the DNA is TGCGCCAGCAGCTTGGCGCGAGGCCCCAAGTACTTC. Combining the CDR3 with reference TRBV5-1 and TRBJ2-7 gives the whole variable domain KAGVTQTPRYLIKTRGQQVTLSCSPISGHRSVSWYQQTPGQGLQFLFEYFSETQRNKGNFPGRFSGRQFSNSRSEMNVSTLELGDSALYLCASSLARGPKYFGPGTRLTVT.

V and J are TRBV7-8 and TRBJ2-7, with TRBD2 as a possible D gene (5 bases). Germline loops: CDR1 SGHVS, CDR2 FQNEAQ. Trimming took off 0 bases at V and 2 bases at J, with 8 bases between the two ends. The CDR3 is made up of 14 amino acids. In DNA, the CDR3 is TGTGCCAGCAGCTTAGCGGGAGTGCCCTACGAGCAGTACTTC. This gives the protein CASSLAGVPYEQYF.

The V gene is TRBV27, the J gene TRBJ2-3; D unclear. V dropped 6 bases and J dropped 5 bases, with 15 bases sitting between them. CDR1 MNHEY and CDR2 SMNVEV come from the germline V gene (reference sequence). This CDR3 comprises 14 residues. The CDR3 reads CASRRVVAVDTQYF. The CDR3 nucleotides are TGTGCCAGCAGAAGAGTGGTAGCTGTAGATACGCAGTATTTT.

The chain employs TRBV19 and TRBJ1-2, with a weak D call TRBD1 (5 bases). This CDR3 contains 13 residues. V was shortened by 7 bases and J by 4 bases, with 13 bases between the two germline ends. In germline, CDR1 is LNHDA, CDR2 SQIVND (reference sequence). The CDR3 region has the DNA TGTGCCAGTACCCCAAACCAGGGCTATGGCTACACCTTC. Protein product: CASTPNQGYGYTF.

The gene calls are TRBV7-2 and TRBJ1-1; D gene uncertain. Germline V lookup: CDR1 SGHTA, CDR2 FQGNSA. This CDR3 is 16 amino acids long. The V end lost 3 bases, the J end lost 0 bases, and 14 bases lay between the germline ends. Here the CDR3 reads CASSLTTTMMNTEAFF. For the CDR3, the DNA is TGTGCCAGCAGCTTGACAACGACAATGATGAACACTGAAGCTTTCTTT.

The chain links TRBV28 to TRBJ2-1, with D perhaps matching TRBD2 (5 bases). The CDR3 is 14 residues long. Germline lookup yields CDR1 MDHEN and CDR2 SYDVKM. Trimming took 3 bases from V and 3 from J, leaving 9 bases between them. CDR3 amino acids: CASSFERIYNEQFF. CDR3 sequence (DNA): TGTGCCAGCAGTTTCGAGCGGATCTACAATGAGCAGTTCTTC.

The rearrangement joins TRBV7-9 to TRBJ2-3, with 14 bases identical to TRBD2. Germline V lookup: CDR1 SEHNR, CDR2 FQNEAQ (reference sequence). The J segment lost 0 bases and the V segment lost 5 bases, leaving 7 bases of the junction unmatched. The CDR3 is 18 amino acids. The CDR3 DNA is TGTGCCAGCAGCCCCGGGACTAGCGGGGGACCTAGCACAGATACGCAGTATTTT. Translation gives CASSPGTSGGPSTDTQYF.

This clone was counted only a few times. This sequence joins TRBV29-1 and TRBJ2-3, with TRBD2 matching 11 bases. V shed 4 bases, J shed 2 bases, and the junction held 14 bases outside the gene matches. The germline V gene encodes CDR1 SQVTM and CDR2 ANQGSEA. This CDR3 spans 18 amino acids. The CDR3 nucleotides are TGCAGCGTTGTCGGTCTAGCGGGAGGCACACCCTCCACAGATACGCAGTATTTT. It encodes CSVVGLAGGTPSTDTQYF.

This clone was counted between two and nine times. The V gene is TRBV19, the J gene TRBJ1-5; 9 nucleotides align to TRBD1. The CDR3 consists of 15 residues. Germline CDR1 reads LNHDA; CDR2 reads SQIVND (reference sequence). V shed 5 bases and J 5 bases; nucleotides not matched to a gene: 7. The CDR3 nucleotides are TGTGCCAGTAGTCCGGGACAGGGACAGGATCAGCCCCAGCATTTT. Protein: CASSPGQGQDQPQHF. The full variable domain, in which reference TRBV19 and TRBJ1-5 provide the parts outside the CDR3, is DGGITQSPKYLFRKEGQNVTLSCEQNLNHDAMYWYRQDPGQGLRLIYYSQIVNDFQKGDIAEGYSVSREKKESFPLTVTSAQKNPTAFYLCASSPGQGQDQPQHFGDGTRLSIL.

The chain couples TRBV2 to TRBJ1-1; D is undetermined. This CDR3 spans 14 amino acids. Germline CDR1 SNHLY, CDR2 FYNNEI. V lost 1 base and J 6 bases, leaving 12 bases between the germline ends. The CDR3 region has the DNA TGTGCCAGCAGTGAAGGTCGGGGAAGGGCTGAAGCTTTCTTT. It yields the protein CASSEGRGRAEAFF.

This clone was observed a handful of times. V usage is TRBV5-1 and J usage is TRBJ1-2; 7 bases are shared with TRBD1. V shed 4 bases and J 2 bases; nucleotides not matched to a gene: 8. In germline, CDR1 is SGHRS, CDR2 YFSETQ. This CDR3 is built from 15 residues. The chain's CDR3 is CASSTLTGLNYGYTF. In nucleotides, the CDR3 is TGCGCCAGCAGCACCTTGACAGGGTTGAACTATGGCTACACCTTC.

This sequence joins TRBV30 and TRBJ2-7; the D gene is possibly TRBD1 (5 bases). There are 12 residues in the CDR3. V was cut by 0 bases and J by 2 bases, with 5 bases left in between. Per the germline V gene, CDR1 is GTSNPN and CDR2 is SVGIG (reference sequence). The CDR3 spells CAWSVQAYEQYF. The CDR3 nucleotides read TGTGCCTGGAGTGTACAGGCCTACGAGCAGTACTTC.

Remarks on this clone: Its ends do not fully match the called genes, so a read error is possible. The chain joins TRBV7-2 to TRBJ1-2; weak D call: TRBD1 (6 bases). Germline V CDR1 and CDR2: SGHTA, FQGNSA. CDR3 length: 14 amino acids. The CDR3 coding sequence is TGTGCCGGCAGCCGCCGTGGGGGGGGCCTTGGCTACACCTTC. It translates to CAGSRRGGGLGYTF.

The V call is TRBV7-2, the J call TRBJ1-3; the match to TRBD1 covers 7 bases. The junction had 10 bases not matched to a gene; V was cut back by 5 bases and J by 0 bases. Per germline, CDR1 SGHTA and CDR2 FQGNSA. The CDR3 loop spans 17 amino acids. CDR3 nucleotide sequence: TGTGCCAGCAGCCGAACCCGACAGGGCCTCTCTGGAAACACCATATATTTT. Translating it yields CASSRTRQGLSGNTIYF.

This rearrangement joins TRBV5-6 to TRBJ2-1; 12 nucleotides align to TRBD2. The CDR3 is 17 amino acids. The germline V gene has CDR1 SGHDT and CDR2 YYEEEE. V trimming: 3 bases; J trimming: 2 bases; junction bases outside the gene matches: 6. The CDR3 is CASSSPLAGGPYNEQFF. The DNA of the CDR3 is TGTGCCAGCAGCTCGCCCCTAGCGGGAGGGCCCTACAATGAGCAGTTCTTC.

This clone was detected only a few times. The V and J genes are TRBV9 and TRBJ2-7; 7 bases are shared with TRBD2. The germline CDR1 and CDR2 sequences are SGDLS and YYNGEE. Unmatched junction bases numbered 3, after V lost 3 bases and J lost 3 bases. CDR3 size: 13 residues. The CDR3 sequence: CASSAGLVYEQYF. DNA for the CDR3: TGTGCCAGCAGCGCTGGACTAGTCTACGAGCAGTACTTC.

The V call is TRBV5-5, the J call TRBJ2-1; D ambiguous. Germline assignment: CDR1 SGHKS and CDR2 YYEKEE (reference sequence). There are 15 residues in the CDR3. V dropped 3 bases and J dropped 4 bases, with 14 bases sitting between them. For the CDR3, the DNA is TGTGCCAGCAGCTCTCCACACGCCGCTTACAATGAGCAGTTCTTC. Translating it yields CASSSPHAAYNEQFF.

In its sample, this clone was seen a few times. The chain carries TRBV9 and TRBJ2-3; the match to TRBD2 covers 10 bases. J was trimmed by 3 bases and V by 3 bases; bases with no gene match: 4. Germline lookup yields CDR1 SGDLS and CDR2 YYNGEE. This CDR3 spans 15 amino acids. The CDR3 nucleotides are TGTGCCAGCAGCGCTAGCGGGAGTCTGACAGATACGCAGTATTTT. The encoded protein is CASSASGSLTDTQYF.